This T cell receptor (beta chain) was captured by sequencing in a study of brain T cells in children with intractable seizures. The repertoire was sequenced with immunoSEQ multiplex PCR; TCRdb's copy has only in-frame clones and lacks some. In the table there are some 80,000 clones, around nine tenths of which are singletons. The source material was peripheral blood, sampled at surgery. The sequence came from a girl aged 2 to 9 with Rasmussen encephalitis and intractable seizures.

The CDR3: CATSDPREGDQPQHF. For the CDR3, the DNA is TGTGCCACCAGTGATCCCCGAGAGGGTGATCAGCCCCAGCATTTT. The J gene is TRBJ1-5, the V gene TRBV24-1; D is unclear. Trimming removed 3 bases at V and 5 bases at J, with 13 bases between. This CDR3 is built from 15 residues. Germline-derived CDR1 and CDR2 are KGHDR and SFDVKD.